Included here is one T cell receptor beta chain sequence, with context. Its antigen is unknown. This entry comes from a study of shared clonotypes between healthy human individuals. Findings and caveats of the study: Clonotype sharing among donors was thought likely to change with sequencing depth. Generation probabilities were higher for clonotypes shared across all four sorted-subset donors than for unshared ones.

The donor population consisted of healthy HIV-negative adults with no recent acute infections or vaccinations. CDR1 is SGHTA and CDR2 is FQGNSA in the germline V gene. The germline V and J ends were trimmed by 5 bases and 7 bases, with 21 bases remaining between them. This CDR3 has 16 amino acids. Assay execution proceeded at the deep level. TCRdb keeps only in-frame clones here, not all; method: immunoSEQ multiplex PCR. Of a few million clones listed, more than 80% were seen once; the top ten hold 0.13% to 0.15%. Sample: naive CD4+ T cells sorted from blood. Subset here: CD45RA+ positively selected. This receptor was identified in a man between 18 and 29 years old in good health. V gene TRBV7-2 combines with J gene TRBJ1-5; a possible D gene is TRBD1 (6 bases). The CDR3 is CASSITGRSAGQPQHF. The CDR3 coding sequence is TGTGCCAGCAGCATTACAGGGCGGTCAGCGGGGCAGCCCCAGCATTTT.